These 10 T cell receptor beta chains originate from one sample sequenced in a study of shared clonotypes between healthy human individuals. Terminally differentiated effector memory CD45RA+ cells were left out of the naive CD8 fraction, which was CD45RO-negative and positively selected for CCR7. The method was immunoSEQ multiplex PCR; TCRdb's version includes in-frame clones alone and lacks a portion of them. Of over 2 million clones listed, roughly 94% are singletons. Specimen: naive CD8+ T cells sorted from blood. All receptors come from a man younger than 35 in good health.

This sequence joins TRBV10-2 and TRBJ2-3; tentatively, D is TRBD1 (6 bases). The CDR3 covers 16 residues. Trimming shortened V by 5 bases and J by 6 bases, and 21 bases separated the two germline ends. Per germline, CDR1 WSHSY and CDR2 SAAADI. CDR3 in DNA: TGCGCCAGCAGTAAAGCGACGGACAGCCTCTCGGATACGCAGTATTTT. It is translated as CASSKATDSLSDTQYF.

About this clone: Other DNA sequences in the sample encode the same CDR3. V usage is TRBV6-4 and J usage is TRBJ2-1, with D perhaps TRBD2 (7 bases). The CDR3 is 15 residues long. V was trimmed by 2 bases and J by 2 bases, leaving 10 bases between them. CDR1 and CDR2 from the germline V gene are MRHNA and SNTAGT. DNA for the CDR3: TGTGCCAGCAGTGACGGAGGGGGGGCCTACAATGAGCAGTTCTTC. Encoded protein: CASSDGGGAYNEQFF.

The chain combines TRBV27 with TRBJ2-2, with D possibly being TRBD2 (5 bases). V dropped 8 bases and J dropped 2 bases, with 15 bases sitting between them. The CDR3 has 15 amino acids. Germline CDR1 is MNHEY and CDR2 is SMNVEV (reference sequence). Here the CDR3 reads CASRVSGSNTGELFF. The CDR3 nucleotides are TGTGCCAGCCGCGTCTCGGGGTCCAACACCGGGGAGCTGTTTTTT.

This chain joins TRBV27 and TRBJ1-6; weak D call: TRBD1 (5 bases). CDR3 length: 15 amino acids. V lost 2 bases and J 5 bases, leaving 10 bases between the germline ends. Germline V CDR1 and CDR2: MNHEY, SMNVEV (reference sequence). In DNA form, the CDR3 reads TGTGCCAGCAGTTTAGACAGCCACAATAATTCACCCCTCCACTTT. This codes for CASSLDSHNNSPLHF.

This rearrangement joins TRBV7-8 to TRBJ2-7, with D unresolved. Germline V CDR1 and CDR2: SGHVS, FQNEAQ. V dropped 3 bases and J dropped 5 bases, with 14 bases sitting between them. The CDR3 sequence is 14 residues long. Here the CDR3 DNA reads TGTGCCAGCAGCTTTATCGGTAGCCTGGACGAGCAGTACTTC. Protein product: CASSFIGSLDEQYF.

The chain couples TRBV6-1 to TRBJ2-7; TRBD2 aligns across 12 bases. The CDR3 is 14 amino acids. The germline CDR1 and CDR2 sequences are MNHNS and SASEGT. Trimming cost V 3 bases and J 5 bases; bases outside gene matches: 2. CDR3 residues: CASSDWTSGNEQYF. CDR3 bases: TGTGCCAGCAGTGACTGGACTAGCGGGAACGAGCAGTACTTC.

Concerning this clone itself: This specimen includes other DNA sequences encoding the same CDR3. CDR3 sequence (DNA): TGCGCCAGCAGCCCGGGACGGACCTACGAGCAGTACTTC. Its protein product is CASSPGRTYEQYF. The chain combines TRBV4-1 with TRBJ2-7, with D tentatively TRBD1 or TRBD2 (5 bases each). Germline V gene data show CDR1 as MGHRA and CDR2 as YSYEKL. V was shortened by 4 bases and J by 2 bases, with 9 bases between the two germline ends. The CDR3 loop spans 13 amino acids.

V is TRBV7-3 and J is TRBJ2-2, with TRBD1 identical over 8 bases. After removal of 5 bases from V and 1 base from J, the junction contained 6 bases not matched to a gene. The length of the CDR3 is 16 residues. The germline V gene encodes CDR1 SGHTA and CDR2 FQGTGA. CDR3: CASSRSGQGNTGELFF. The CDR3 coding sequence is TGTGCCAGCAGCCGAAGCGGACAGGGGAACACCGGGGAGCTGTTTTTT.

V usage is TRBV2 and J usage is TRBJ2-5; 15 bases are a match to TRBD2. This CDR3 comprises 17 residues. V shed 5 bases and J 5 bases; nucleotides not matched to a gene: 9. Germline CDR1 and CDR2: SNHLY and FYNNEI. The CDR3 loop reads CASSRGLAGGRMETQYF. CDR3 nucleotide sequence: TGTGCCAGCAGTCGTGGACTAGCGGGAGGGAGAATGGAGACCCAGTACTTC.

This clone occurred a few times. Other DNA sequences from this sample encode an identical CDR3 as well. The chain has TRBV6-5 and TRBJ2-7; D may be TRBD1 (6 bases). There are 13 residues in the CDR3. Germline V gene sequence: CDR1 MNHEY, CDR2 SVGAGI. The germline V and J ends were trimmed by 4 bases and 1 base, with 8 bases remaining between them. CDR3 amino acids: CASSSTGSYEQYF. The CDR3 nucleotides are TGTGCCAGCAGTTCGACAGGTTCCTACGAGCAGTACTTC.